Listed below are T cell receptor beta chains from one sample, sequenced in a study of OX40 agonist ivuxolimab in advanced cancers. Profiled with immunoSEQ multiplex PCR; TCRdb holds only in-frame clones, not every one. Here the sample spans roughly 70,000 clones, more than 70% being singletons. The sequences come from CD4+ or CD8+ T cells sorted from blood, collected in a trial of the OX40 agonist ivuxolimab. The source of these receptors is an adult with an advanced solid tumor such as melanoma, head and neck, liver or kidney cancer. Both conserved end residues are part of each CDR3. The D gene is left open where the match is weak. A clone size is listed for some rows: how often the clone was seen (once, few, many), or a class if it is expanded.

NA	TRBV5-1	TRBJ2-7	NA	CASSSSPGTYSYEQYF	TGCGCCAGCAGCTCTTCTCCCGGGACTTATTCCTACGAGCAGTACTTC
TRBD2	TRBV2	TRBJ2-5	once	CASRSGRGGSYETQYF	TGTGCCAGCAGGAGTGGAAGGGGAGGGAGTTACGAGACCCAGTACTTC
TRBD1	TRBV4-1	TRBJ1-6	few	CASSRTGNNSPLHF	TGCGCCAGCAGTAGGACAGGGAATAATTCACCCCTCCACTTT
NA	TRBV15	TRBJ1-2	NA	CATSEQINYGYTF	TGTGCCACCAGCGAACAGATTAACTATGGCTACACCTTC
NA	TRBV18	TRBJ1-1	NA	CASSPGASTEAFF	TGTGCCAGCTCACCAGGGGCGTCCACTGAAGCTTTCTTT
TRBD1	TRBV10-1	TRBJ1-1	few	CASSGQGETEAFF	TGCGCCAGCAGTGGTCAGGGGGAGACTGAAGCTTTCTTT
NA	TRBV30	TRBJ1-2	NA	CAWSTAPGGYTF	TGTGCCTGGAGTACCGCCCCGGGGGGCTACACCTTC
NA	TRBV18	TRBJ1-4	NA	CASSPYDEKLFF	TGTGCCAGCTCACCCTATGATGAAAAACTGTTTTTT
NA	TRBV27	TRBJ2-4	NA	CASRELGLAKNIQYF	TGTGCCAGCAGAGAATTGGGGTTGGCCAAAAACATTCAGTACTTC
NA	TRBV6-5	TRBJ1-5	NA	CASSYSYGAGQPQHF	TGTGCCAGCAGTTACTCGTACGGGGCAGGACAGCCCCAGCATTTT
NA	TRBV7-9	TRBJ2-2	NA	CASSQTHRSSVGELFF	TGTGCCAGCAGTCAAACCCACAGGTCTTCCGTAGGGGAGCTGTTTTTT
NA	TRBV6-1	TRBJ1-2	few	CASRTDGNYGYTF	TGTGCCAGCAGGACCGACGGGAACTATGGCTACACCTTC